This T cell receptor beta chain came from a study of blood T cells in healthy people across ages. V lost 3 bases to trimming and J lost 1 base, with 15 bases between them. The CDR3 has 16 residues. This clonotype was detected only a few times. Through a sample-barcoded 5' primer and a J-beta primer mix, a second PCR was run for roughly 6 to 12 cycles. TCRdb independently ran MiXCR on the 5' RACE reads; one entry per CDR3 protein. Of fewer than 900,000 distinct CDR3 sequences listed, roughly 34% are singletons. This chain connects TRBV12-3 or TRBV12-4 to TRBJ1-1; perhaps TRBD1 as D (5 bases). The sample consisted of blood. This clonotype was sampled from a man younger than 30 in good health. The CDR3 here is CASSFGGSGKNTEAFF. CDR3 nucleotide sequence: TGTGCCAGCAGTTTCGGGGGTTCGGGAAAGAACACTGAAGCTTTCTTT.